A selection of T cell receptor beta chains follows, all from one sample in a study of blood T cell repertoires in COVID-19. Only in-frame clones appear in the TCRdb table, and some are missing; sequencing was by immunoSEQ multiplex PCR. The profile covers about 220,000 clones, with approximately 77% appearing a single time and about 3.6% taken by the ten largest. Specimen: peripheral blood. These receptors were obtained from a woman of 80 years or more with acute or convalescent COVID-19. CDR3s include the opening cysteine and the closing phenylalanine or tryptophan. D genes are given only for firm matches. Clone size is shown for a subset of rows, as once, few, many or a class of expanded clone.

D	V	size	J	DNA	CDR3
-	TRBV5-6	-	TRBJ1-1	TGTGCCAGCAGCTTGCAGGGCCCCACTGAAGCTTTCTTT	CASSLQGPTEAFF
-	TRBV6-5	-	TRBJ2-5	TGTGCCAGCAGTTACGAGATTCAAGAGACCCAGTACTTC	CASSYEIQETQYF
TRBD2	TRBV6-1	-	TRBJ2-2	TGTGCCAGCAGTGAAAGGGGACTACCACCCGGGGAGCTGTTTTTT	CASSERGLPPGELFF
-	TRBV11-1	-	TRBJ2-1	TGTGCCAGCAGCCCAAGACAGGCCTACAATGAGCAGTTCTTC	CASSPRQAYNEQFF
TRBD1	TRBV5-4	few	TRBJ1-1	TGTGCCAGCAGCGAGGACAGGGGCGTTTACACTGAAGCTTTCTTT	CASSEDRGVYTEAFF
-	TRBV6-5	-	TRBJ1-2	TGTGCCAGCACAATTATTGCGGGAAACTATGGCTACACCTTC	CASTIIAGNYGYTF
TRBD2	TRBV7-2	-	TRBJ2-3	TGTGCCAGCAGCTGGGCGGGGGGCAGGAGCACAGATACGCAGTATTTT	CASSWAGGRSTDTQYF
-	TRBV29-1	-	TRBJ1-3	TGCAGCGTTGCTTCGAGCTCTGGAAACACCATATATTTT	CSVASSSGNTIYF
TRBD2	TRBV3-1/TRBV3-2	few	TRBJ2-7	TGTGCCAGCAGCCAAGGCCCGGGGGAGGGGTACGAGCAGTACTTC	CASSQGPGEGYEQYF
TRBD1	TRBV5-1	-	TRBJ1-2	TGCGCCAGCAGCCAGATGGGACAGAACTATGGCTACACCTTC	CASSQMGQNYGYTF
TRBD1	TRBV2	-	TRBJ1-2	TGTGCCAGCAGACCCGGACAGGGGGCTGGCTATGGCTACACCTTC	CASRPGQGAGYGYTF
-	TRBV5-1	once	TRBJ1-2	TGCGCCAGCCAAATCCGGGAGAACTATGGCTACACCTTC	CASQIRENYGYTF
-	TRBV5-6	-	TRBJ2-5	TGTGCCAGCAGCTTGCTTGGGCTTAGGCAAGAGACCCAGTACTTC	CASSLLGLRQETQYF
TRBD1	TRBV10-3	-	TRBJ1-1	TGTGCCATCAGTGGTGGAGGGGGCGGCACTGAAGCTTTCTTT	CAISGGGGGTEAFF
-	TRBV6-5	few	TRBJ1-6	TGTGCCAGCAGTAGACACACTTCACCCCTCCACTTT	CASSRHTSPLHF
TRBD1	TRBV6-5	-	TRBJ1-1	TGTGCCAGCTCCCGGGACAGGGCGTCCGAAGCTTTCTTT	CASSRDRASEAFF
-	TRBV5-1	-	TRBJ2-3	TGCGCCAGCAGCTTGGACTCTACTAGCACAGATACGCAGTATTTT	CASSLDSTSTDTQYF
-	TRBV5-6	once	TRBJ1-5	TGTGCCAGCAGCTTAACGGGACAGCCCCAGCATTTT	CASSLTGQPQHF
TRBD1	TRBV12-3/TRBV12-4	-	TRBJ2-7	TGTGCCAGCAGTTCCGGGACAGACTACGAGCAGTACTTC	CASSSGTDYEQYF
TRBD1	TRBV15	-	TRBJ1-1	TGTGCCACCAGCAGAGATGGGGGACAGTTCAATCCCCATTTCTTT	CATSRDGGQFNPHFF
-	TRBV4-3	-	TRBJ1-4	TGCGCCAGCAGCCAAGATTTAAGGCAGGGTGGGGAAAAACTGTTTTTT	CASSQDLRQGGEKLFF
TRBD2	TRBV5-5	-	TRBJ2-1	TGTGCCAGCAGCCAACTAGCGGGGGGGCTTCCTGAGCAGTTCTTC	CASSQLAGGLPEQFF
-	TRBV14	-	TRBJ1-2	TGTGCCAGCAGCCAAGCCGAGGGGGTTAACTATGGCTACACCTTC	CASSQAEGVNYGYTF
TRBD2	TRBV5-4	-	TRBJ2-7	TGTGCCAGTCGGCCTAGCGGGGGGGCCATCTACGAGCAGTACTTC	CASRPSGGAIYEQYF
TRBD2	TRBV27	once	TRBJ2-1	TGTGCCAGCATCCGGAAGTGGGGGGGAACCTACAATGAGCAGTTCTTC	CASIRKWGGTYNEQFF
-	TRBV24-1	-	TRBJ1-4	TGTGCCACCAGTGATTCCTTAAATGAAAAACTGTTTTTT	CATSDSLNEKLFF
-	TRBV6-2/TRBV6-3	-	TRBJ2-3	TGTGCCAGCAGTTACCCAAATCCCGGGCAGTATTTT	CASSYPNPGQYF
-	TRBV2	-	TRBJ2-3	TGTGCCAGCAGTGTGTCAACAGATACGCAGTATTTT	CASSVSTDTQYF
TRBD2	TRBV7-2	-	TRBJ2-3	TGTGCCAGCAGCTCCGGGAGGTTCACAGATACGCAGTATTTT	CASSSGRFTDTQYF
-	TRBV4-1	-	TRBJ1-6	TGCGCCAGCAGCCAAGATGTGGGGAGGCCCAATTCACCCCTCCACTTT	CASSQDVGRPNSPLHF
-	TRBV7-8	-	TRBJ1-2	TGTGCCAGCAGCTTATGGGACATACAGTATGGCTACACCTTC	CASSLWDIQYGYTF
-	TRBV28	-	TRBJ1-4	TGTGCCAGCAGTCCCCCCCGCGACACGGCGGGGACTAATGAAAAACTGTTTTTT	CASSPPRDTAGTNEKLFF
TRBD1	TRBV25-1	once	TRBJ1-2	TGTGCCAGTCAGGGGGCCTGGTATGGCTACACCTTC	CASQGAWYGYTF
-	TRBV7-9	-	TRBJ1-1	TGTGCCAGCAGCTTAGAGAAGGGGCAGGGTGAAGCTTTCTTT	CASSLEKGQGEAFF
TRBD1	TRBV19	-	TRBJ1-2	TGTGCCAGTTTGAACCGGGACAGGGAGGGCGGCTACACCTTC	CASLNRDREGGYTF
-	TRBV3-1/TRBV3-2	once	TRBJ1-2	TGTGCCAGCAGCCAAAGTCAGACAGAGTATGGCTACACCTTC	CASSQSQTEYGYTF
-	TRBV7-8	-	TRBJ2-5	TGTGCCAGCAGCTTACTTGGGACTTCCGCCGGGAAGACCCAGTACTTC	CASSLLGTSAGKTQYF